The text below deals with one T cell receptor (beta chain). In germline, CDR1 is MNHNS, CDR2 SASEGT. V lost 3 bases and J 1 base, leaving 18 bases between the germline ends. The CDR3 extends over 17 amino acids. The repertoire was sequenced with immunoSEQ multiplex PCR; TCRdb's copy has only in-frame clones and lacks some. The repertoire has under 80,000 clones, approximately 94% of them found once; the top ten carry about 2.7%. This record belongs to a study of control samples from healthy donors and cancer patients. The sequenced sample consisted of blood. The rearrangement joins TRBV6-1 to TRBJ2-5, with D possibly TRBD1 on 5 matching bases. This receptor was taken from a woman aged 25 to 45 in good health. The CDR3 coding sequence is TGTGCCAGCAGTGACGAGTTGGCAGGGTACCGCCAAGAGACCCAGTACTTC. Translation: CASSDELAGYRQETQYF.